The clone carrying this T cell receptor beta chain has a count of ten or more. Its antigen is not known. The source of the sample is a study of neurological immune-mediated disorders. Findings and caveats of the study: Phylogenetic grouping assigned the repertoires of 18 of 34 multiple sclerosis patients to a single related-CDR3 cluster, representing a possible signature.

Germline CDR1 and CDR2: SGHRS and YFSETQ. Trimming shortened V by 2 bases and J by 4 bases, and 12 bases separated the two germline ends. The CDR3 loop spans 14 amino acids. The cDNA was synthesized by means of template-switch 5'RACE, which was carried out with 10-nucleotide random UMIs. TCRdb ran MiXCR on the 5' RACE reads and lists one entry per CDR3 protein. Of 45,000 to 60,000 distinct CDR3 sequences in the sample, 3.6% were seen once. This receptor was obtained from a man aged 25 to 40 with multiple sclerosis. The specimen sequenced was PBMCs. The chain has TRBV5-1 and TRBJ2-5, with D possibly called TRBD1 or TRBD2 (6 bases each). The CDR3 DNA reads as TGCGCCAGCAGCTTCGACGGGGGCGGAGAGACCCAGTACTTC. It specifies CASSFDGGGETQYF.